Each of the 17 T cell receptor beta chains below was sequenced from the same sample in a study of CD8+ T cells in alopecia areata. Cells that came from pooled cutaneous lymph nodes were sorted using CD4, CD8alpha, NKG2D, NKG2ACE and other markers. RNA, once extracted, was reverse transcribed into cDNA for use as the sequencing template. Method: immunoSEQ multiplex PCR; TCRdb's copy keeps in-frame clones and lacks some. The table lists 200,000 to 300,000 clones, with no singletons. Specimen: CD4+ T cells sorted from a lymph node. The receptors were sampled from a C3H/HeJ mouse with alopecia areata. MHC haplotype: H2-k.

This clone was seen more than once but under ten times. Gene names are the mouse ones. The read ends 4 residues early relative to the CDR3; the germline J gene fills the gap. The chain combines TRBV1 with TRBJ2-4, with D perhaps matching TRBD1 (6 bases). The germline CDR1 and CDR2 sequences are NSQYPW and LRSPGD (reference sequence). CDR3 size: 13 residues. The CDR3 spells CTCSVPGENTLYF. The sequenced CDR3 bases are TGCACCTGCAGTGTCCCAGGGGAGAAC. Looking up the rest from reference TRBV1 and TRBJ2-4 gives the full variable domain: VTLLEQNPRWRLVPRGQAVNLRCILKNSQYPWMSWYQQDLQKQLQWLFTLRSPGDKEVKSLPGADYLATRVTDTELRLQVANMSQGRTLYCTCSVPGENTLYFGAGTRLSVL.

Comments on this clone: Gene names and germline match the mouse. The read terminates 4 residues ahead of where the CDR3 ends, so the germline J gene completes it. The chain couples TRBV5 to TRBJ2-1, with 9 bases matching TRBD1. The length of the CDR3 is 13 residues. J was trimmed by 3 bases and V by 6 bases; bases with no gene match: 0. Per the germline V gene, CDR1 is LGHNA and CDR2 is YNLKQL (reference sequence). The CDR3 DNA, read in part, is TGTGCCAGCAGGGACAGGGGCTATGCT. Its translation: CASRDRGYA. The complete CDR3 reads CASRDRGYAEQFF.

This clone was seen a few times. Genes here carry mouse names. The CDR3 loop is CTCSAVGGREVFF. Partial CDR3 DNA: TGCACCTGCAGTGCAGTCGGGGGGAGA. The rearrangement joins TRBV1 to TRBJ1-1, with a possible D match to TRBD1 (5 bases). The read is 4 residues too short to cover the CDR3 end, so that end is filled in from the germline J gene. CDR3 length equals 13 residues. Germline loops: CDR1 NSQYPW, CDR2 LRSPGD (reference sequence). Complete variable domain (other parts from reference TRBV1 and TRBJ1-1): VTLLEQNPRWRLVPRGQAVNLRCILKNSQYPWMSWYQQDLQKQLQWLFTLRSPGDKEVKSLPGADYLATRVTDTELRLQVANMSQGRTLYCTCSAVGGREVFFGKGTRLTVV.

In its sample, this clone was seen many times. The genes are named according to mouse. The read terminates 4 residues ahead of where the CDR3 ends, so the germline J gene completes it. Other DNA sequences of this sample code for an identical CDR3. This chain links TRBV13-3 with TRBJ2-7; 8 bases map to TRBD1. Germline CDR1 NNHDY, CDR2 SYVADS. The CDR3 has 12 residues. The CDR3 loop is CASSGTGYEQYF. The covered CDR3 bases are TGTGCCAGCAGTGGGACAGGGTAT.

Regarding this clone: Germline and genes: mouse. The CDR3 is cut off 4 residues early in the read; its end comes from the germline J gene. The rearrangement uses TRBV5 and TRBJ2-5; D uncertain. Germline V gene sequence: CDR1 LGHNA, CDR2 YNLKQL (reference sequence). CDR3 size: 13 residues. CDR3 residues: CASSQDQEDTQYF. The CDR3 DNA, read in part, is TGTGCCAGCAGCCAAGATCAGGAAGAC.

On this clone itself: Mouse gene names and germline throughout. The read ends 4 residues shy of where the CDR3 ends; the end is completed using the germline J gene. The gene calls are TRBV19 and TRBJ1-2, with D uncertain. Trimming removed 0 bases at V and 4 bases at J, with 10 bases between. Germline-derived CDR1 and CDR2 are FNHDT and SITEND (reference sequence). This CDR3 has 14 amino acids. The DNA read from the CDR3 is TGTGCCAGCAGTATAGGGGGTCGGGGCTCC. Translation: CASSIGGRGS. The complete CDR3 sequence is CASSIGGRGSDYTF.

Remarks on this clone: Mouse gene names and germline throughout. The read falls 4 residues short of the CDR3 end, and the missing part is taken from the germline J gene. The chain has TRBV4 and TRBJ1-1, with TRBD1 matching 11 bases. Germline V gene lookup returns CDR1 LGHDT and CDR2 YNNKQL (reference sequence). This CDR3 has 15 amino acids. After removal of 5 bases from V and 1 base from J, the junction contained 3 bases not matched to a gene. The covered CDR3 bases are TGTGCCAGCAGCCCCGGGACAGGGGGAAACACA. As protein: CASSPGTGGNT. The full CDR3 is CASSPGTGGNTEVFF.

Comment on this clone: Gene labels here are mouse ones. The read halts 4 residues ahead of the CDR3 end, with the missing end drawn from the germline J gene. The same CDR3 can be traced to other DNA sequences in this sample. The chain combines TRBV19 with TRBJ1-1; 7 bases match TRBD1. With 4 bases clipped from V and 0 bases from J, the junction kept 3 bases outside the gene matches. Germline V gives CDR1 FNHDT, CDR2 SITEND (reference sequence). CDR3 length: 14 residues. This chain's CDR3 is CASSPGQTNTEVFF. CDR3 DNA (partial): TGTGCCAGCAGTCCGGGACAGACAAACACA. The variable domain in full, completed from reference TRBV19 and TRBJ1-1, reads GGIITQTPKFLIGQEGQKLTLKCQQNFNHDTMYWYRQDSGKGLRLIYYSITENDLQKGDLSEGYDASREKKSSFSLTVTSAQKNEMAVFLCASSPGQTNTEVFFGKGTRLTVV.

This clone came up a few times. Germline and genes here are mouse. The read is 4 residues too short to cover the CDR3 end, so that end is filled in from the germline J gene. Other nucleotide sequences in the sample specify the same CDR3. The chain couples TRBV31 to TRBJ2-7, with TRBD2 matching over 10 bases. This CDR3 region has 14 residues. Germline loops: CDR1 GKSSPN, CDR2 SITVG. CDR3 sequence: CAWSLGLGVYEQYF. The part of the CDR3 DNA that was read is TGTGCCTGGAGTCTCGGACTGGGGGTATAT.

This clone has just a few counts. Genes and germline are mouse. The observed sequence ends 4 residues before the CDR3 terminus, with the missing tail filled in from the germline J gene. Other DNA sequences from this sample encode an identical CDR3 as well. This rearrangement joins TRBV5 to TRBJ2-1; 8 nucleotides match TRBD2. The CDR3 runs 14 residues. Germline CDR1 LGHNA, CDR2 YNLKQL (reference sequence). The sequenced part of the CDR3 DNA is TGTGCCAGCAGCCAGGGGGGGGCGAGGGCT. Translated, it gives CASSQGGARA. The entire CDR3 reads CASSQGGARAEQFF.

In this sample, this clone turned up a few times. Each gene name is a mouse one. The CDR3 goes on 4 residues after the read ends, and that part is filled in from the germline J gene. The gene calls are TRBV19 and TRBJ2-3; TRBD2 agrees at 9 bases. The CDR3 consists of 17 residues. CDR1 is FNHDT, CDR2 SITEND, per germline (reference sequence). The V gene end was trimmed by 2 bases and the J gene end by 0 bases; junction bases not matched to a gene: 7. CDR3 in amino acids: CASSISLGGISAETLYF. CDR3 DNA (partial): TGTGCCAGCAGTATCTCGCTGGGGGGGATTAGTGCAGAA.

This clone was seen a few times. Gene names are the mouse ones. The read ends 4 residues shy of where the CDR3 ends; the end is completed using the germline J gene. The rearrangement links TRBV13-1 to TRBJ2-5; the match to TRBD1 covers 9 bases. With V trimmed by 3 bases and J by 2 bases, 4 bases remained unmatched. This CDR3 has 15 amino acids. Per the germline V gene, CDR1 is NSHNY and CDR2 is SYGAGN. CDR3 bases read: TGTGCCAGCAGTGCCAGACAGGGGGTCCAAGAC. As protein: CASSARQGVQD. The CDR3 in its entirety is CASSARQGVQDTQYF.

Note on this clone: The gene names given are mouse names. CDR3 amino acids: CTCSGGQGDSPLYF. CDR3 DNA, as far as it was read: TGCACCTGCAGTGGGGGACAGGGGGATTCGCCC. The chain joins TRBV1 to TRBJ1-6; 11 nucleotides agree with TRBD1. The missing CDR3 end, 3 residues past where the read stops, is filled in from the germline J gene. TRBJ1-6 is an open reading frame, and its role is uncertain. Germline CDR1 is NSQYPW and CDR2 is LRSPGD (reference sequence). The CDR3 spans 14 residues. J gave up 8 bases and V 4 bases, and 1 base lay outside the gene matches.

Note on this clone: The gene names here belong to mouse. The CDR3 end falls 4 residues outside the read, so it is completed with the germline J gene. The V call is TRBV13-3, the J call TRBJ1-1; 9 bases are a match to TRBD1. This CDR3 is built from 14 residues. Germline V gene data show CDR1 as NNHDY and CDR2 as SYVADS. The V segment lost 5 bases and the J segment 4 bases; nucleotides outside the gene matches: 6. Partial CDR3 DNA: TGTGCCAGCAGCCCCGACAGGGGGATCACA. This encodes CASSPDRGIT. The whole CDR3 is CASSPDRGITEVFF.

For this clone: Mouse germline and gene names are used. With the read ending 4 residues before the CDR3 end, the germline J gene is used to fill in that end. The chain couples TRBV1 to TRBJ1-1; the match to TRBD1 covers 9 bases. The CDR3 is 18 residues long. J lost 0 bases, V lost 1 base, and 9 bases had no gene match. Germline CDR1 NSQYPW, CDR2 LRSPGD (reference sequence). The CDR3 here is CTCSAVLGTGRTNTEVFF. CDR3 bases read: TGCACCTGCAGTGCAGTCCTCGGGACAGGGAGGACAAACACA.

In its sample, this clone was seen a few times. Genes here carry mouse names. With the read ending 4 residues before the CDR3 end, the germline J gene is used to fill in that end. The chain has TRBV1 and TRBJ2-5; 10 bases are a match to TRBD1. CDR3 length: 15 residues. Germline lookup yields CDR1 NSQYPW and CDR2 LRSPGD (reference sequence). The CDR3 spells CTCSARQGAPDTQYF. CDR3 bases read: TGCACCTGCAGTGCCCGACAGGGGGCGCCGGAC.

With respect to this clone: The gene names given are mouse names. The CDR3 end falls 4 residues outside the read, so it is completed with the germline J gene. The same CDR3 is also encoded by other DNA sequences in this sample. The V gene is TRBV13-2, the J gene TRBJ2-7, with 9 bases fitting TRBD2. The trim removed 5 bases at V and 0 bases at J, leaving 3 bases unmatched. Per the germline V gene, CDR1 is NNHNN and CDR2 is SYGAGS (reference sequence). This CDR3 comprises 14 residues. CDR3 bases read: TGTGCCAGCGGGCTGGGGGGGAGCTCCTAT. Translation: CASGLGGSSY. The whole CDR3 sequence is CASGLGGSSYEQYF.